This T cell receptor (beta chain) is drawn from a study of response to subunit inactivated influenza vaccine. Study-level points and caveats: Each seasonal influenza vaccination recruits few new T cells, the authors suggested.

The CDR3 contains 18 residues. TCRdb itself ran the RT-PCR reads through MiXCR, one entry per CDR3 protein. Of approximately 500,000 distinct CDR3 sequences listed, 13% are singletons. Notes on this clonotype: The antigen remains undetermined.

The material was PBMCs from blood, obtained more than 35 days after vaccination. The chain employs TRBV12-3 or TRBV12-4 and TRBJ2-5, with 13 bases lining up with TRBD2. The receptor's source is a man aged 45 to 65 who received an inactivated influenza vaccine. CDR3 sequence reads: CTISLVPRLAGGQETQYF. The CDR3 region has the DNA TGTACCATCAGTTTAGTCCCCCGACTAGCGGGAGGCCAAGAGACCCAGTACTTC.